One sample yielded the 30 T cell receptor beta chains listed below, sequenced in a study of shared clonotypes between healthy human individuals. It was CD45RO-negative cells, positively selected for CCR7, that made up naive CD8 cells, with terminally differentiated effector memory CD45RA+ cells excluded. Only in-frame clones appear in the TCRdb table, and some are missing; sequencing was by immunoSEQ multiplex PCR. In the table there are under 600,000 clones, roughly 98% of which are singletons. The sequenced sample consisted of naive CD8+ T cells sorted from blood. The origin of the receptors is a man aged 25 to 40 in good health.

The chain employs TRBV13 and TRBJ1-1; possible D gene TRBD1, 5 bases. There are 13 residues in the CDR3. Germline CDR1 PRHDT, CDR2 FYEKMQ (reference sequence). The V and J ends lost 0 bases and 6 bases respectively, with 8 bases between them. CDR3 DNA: TGTGCCAGCAGCTTAGGGATAGGGGCTGAAGCTTTCTTT. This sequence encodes CASSLGIGAEAFF.

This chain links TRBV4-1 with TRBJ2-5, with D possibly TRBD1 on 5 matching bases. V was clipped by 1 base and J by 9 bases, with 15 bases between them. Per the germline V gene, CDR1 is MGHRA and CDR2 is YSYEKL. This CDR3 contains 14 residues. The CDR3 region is CASSQGPVKGPQYF. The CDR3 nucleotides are TGCGCCAGCAGCCAAGGCCCAGTAAAGGGGCCCCAGTACTTC.

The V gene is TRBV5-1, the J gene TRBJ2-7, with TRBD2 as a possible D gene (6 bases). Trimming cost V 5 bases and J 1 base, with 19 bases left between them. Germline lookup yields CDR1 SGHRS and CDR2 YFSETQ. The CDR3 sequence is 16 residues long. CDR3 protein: CASSLPGDGRSYEQYF. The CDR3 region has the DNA TGCGCCAGCAGTCTGCCGGGAGACGGAAGGTCCTACGAGCAGTACTTC.

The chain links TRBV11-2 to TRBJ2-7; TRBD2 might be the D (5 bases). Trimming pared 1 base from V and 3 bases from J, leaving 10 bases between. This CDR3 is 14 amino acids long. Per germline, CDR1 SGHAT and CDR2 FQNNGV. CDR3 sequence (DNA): TGTGCCAGCAGCTTAGGAGGGCATGGCTACGAGCAGTACTTC. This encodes CASSLGGHGYEQYF.

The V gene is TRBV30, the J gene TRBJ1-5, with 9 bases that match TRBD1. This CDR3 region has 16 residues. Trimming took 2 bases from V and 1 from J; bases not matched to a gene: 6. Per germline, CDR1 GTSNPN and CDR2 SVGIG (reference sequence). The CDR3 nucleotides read TGTGCCTGGAGTACAAACAGGGGGCGAAGCAATCAGCCCCAGCATTTT. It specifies CAWSTNRGRSNQPQHF.

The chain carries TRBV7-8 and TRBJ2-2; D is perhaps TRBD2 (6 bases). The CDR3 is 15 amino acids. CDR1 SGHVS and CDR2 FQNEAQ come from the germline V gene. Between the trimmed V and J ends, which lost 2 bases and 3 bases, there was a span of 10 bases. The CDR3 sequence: CASSLLAEDTGELFF. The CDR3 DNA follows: TGTGCCAGCAGCTTATTAGCGGAGGACACCGGGGAGCTGTTTTTT.

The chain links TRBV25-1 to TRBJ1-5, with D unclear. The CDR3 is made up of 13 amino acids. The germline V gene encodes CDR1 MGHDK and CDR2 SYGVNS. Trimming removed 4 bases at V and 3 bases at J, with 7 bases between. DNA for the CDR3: TGTGCCAGCAGTGCCGCGGACAATCAGCCCCAGCATTTT. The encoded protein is CASSAADNQPQHF.

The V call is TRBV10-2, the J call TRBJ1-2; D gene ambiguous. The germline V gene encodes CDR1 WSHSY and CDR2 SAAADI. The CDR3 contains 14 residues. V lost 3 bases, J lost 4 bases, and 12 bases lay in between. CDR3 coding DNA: TGCGCCAGCAGTGAACGGGGATTGGGCTATGGCTACACCTTC. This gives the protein CASSERGLGYGYTF.

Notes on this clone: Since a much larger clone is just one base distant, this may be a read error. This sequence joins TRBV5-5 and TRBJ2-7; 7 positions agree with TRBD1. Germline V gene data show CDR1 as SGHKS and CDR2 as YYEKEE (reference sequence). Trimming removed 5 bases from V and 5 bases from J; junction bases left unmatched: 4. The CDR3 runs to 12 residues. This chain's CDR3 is CASSQGGHEQYF. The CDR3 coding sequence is TGTGCCAGCAGTCAAGGGGGCCACGAGCAGTACTTC. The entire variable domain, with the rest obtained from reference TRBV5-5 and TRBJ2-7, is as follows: DAGVTQSPTHLIKTRGQQVTLRCSPISGHKSVSWYQQVLGQGPQFIFQYYEKEERGRGNFPDRFSARQFPNYSSELNVNALLLGDSALYLCASSQGGHEQYFGPGTRLTVT.

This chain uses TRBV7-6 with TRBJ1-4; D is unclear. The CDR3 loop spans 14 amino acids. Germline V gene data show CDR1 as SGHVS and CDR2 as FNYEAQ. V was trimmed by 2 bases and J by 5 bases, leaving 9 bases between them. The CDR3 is CASSLFGENEKLFF. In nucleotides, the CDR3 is TGTGCCAGCAGCTTATTTGGGGAGAATGAAAAACTGTTTTTT.

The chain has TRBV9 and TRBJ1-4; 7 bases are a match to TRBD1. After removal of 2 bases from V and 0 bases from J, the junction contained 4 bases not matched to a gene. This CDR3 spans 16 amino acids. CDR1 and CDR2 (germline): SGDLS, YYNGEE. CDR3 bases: TGTGCCAGCAGCGTGGGACAGCAAACAACTAATGAAAAACTGTTTTTT. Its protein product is CASSVGQQTTNEKLFF.

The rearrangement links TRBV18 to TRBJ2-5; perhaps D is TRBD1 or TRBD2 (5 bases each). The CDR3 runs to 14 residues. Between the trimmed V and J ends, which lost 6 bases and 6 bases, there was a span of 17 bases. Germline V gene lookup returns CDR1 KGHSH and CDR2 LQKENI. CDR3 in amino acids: CASSPGTTSQTQYF. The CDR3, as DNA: TGTGCCAGCTCCCCCGGGACCACGTCGCAGACCCAGTACTTC. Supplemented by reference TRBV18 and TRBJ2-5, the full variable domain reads NAGVMQNPRHLVRRRGQEARLRCSPMKGHSHVYWYRQLPEEGLKFMVYLQKENIIDESGMPKERFSAEFPKEGPSILRIQQVVRGDSAAYFCASSPGTTSQTQYFGPGTRLLVL.

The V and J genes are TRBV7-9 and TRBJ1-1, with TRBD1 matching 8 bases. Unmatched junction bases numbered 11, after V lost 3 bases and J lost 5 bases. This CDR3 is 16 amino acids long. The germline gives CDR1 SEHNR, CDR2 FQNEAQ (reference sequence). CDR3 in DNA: TGTGCCAGCAGCTTGGGCTCTACAGGGGGAGAGACTGAAGCTTTCTTT. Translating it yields CASSLGSTGGETEAFF.

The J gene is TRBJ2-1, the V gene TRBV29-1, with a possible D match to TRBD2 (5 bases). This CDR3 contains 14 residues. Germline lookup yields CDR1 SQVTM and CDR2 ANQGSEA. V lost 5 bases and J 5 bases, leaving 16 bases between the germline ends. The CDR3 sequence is CSVTRAGINNEQFF. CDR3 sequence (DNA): TGCAGCGTTACAAGGGCCGGGATCAACAATGAGCAGTTCTTC.

DNA for the CDR3: TGTGCCTGGACCCACCCCGTGTACAATGAGCAGTTCTTC. Its translation is CAWTHPVYNEQFF. This chain joins TRBV30 and TRBJ2-1; D call uncertain. V dropped 4 bases and J dropped 4 bases, with 11 bases sitting between them. The CDR3 sequence is 13 residues long. Germline V gives CDR1 GTSNPN, CDR2 SVGIG (reference sequence). The whole variable domain, remainder taken from reference TRBV30 and TRBJ2-1, is SQTIHQWPATLVQPVGSPLSLECTVEGTSNPNLYWYRQAAGRGLQLLFYSVGIGQISSEVPQNLSASRPQDRQFILSSKKLLLSDSGFYLCAWTHPVYNEQFFGPGTRLTVL.

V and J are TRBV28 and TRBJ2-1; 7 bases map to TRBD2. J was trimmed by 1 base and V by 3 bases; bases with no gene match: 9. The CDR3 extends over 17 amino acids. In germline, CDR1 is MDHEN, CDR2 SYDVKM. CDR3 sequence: CASSLVVGGRSYNEQFF. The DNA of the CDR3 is TGTGCCAGCAGTTTGGTAGTAGGCGGGAGATCCTACAATGAGCAGTTCTTC. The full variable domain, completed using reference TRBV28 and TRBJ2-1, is DVKVTQSSRYLVKRTGEKVFLECVQDMDHENMFWYRQDPGLGLRLIYFSYDVKMKEKGDIPEGYSVSREKKERFSLILESASTNQTSMYLCASSLVVGGRSYNEQFFGPGTRLTVL.

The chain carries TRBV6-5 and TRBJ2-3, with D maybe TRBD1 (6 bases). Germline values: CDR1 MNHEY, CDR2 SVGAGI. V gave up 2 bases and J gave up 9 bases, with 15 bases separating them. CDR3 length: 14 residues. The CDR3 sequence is CASSYQRQDRTQYF. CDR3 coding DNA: TGTGCCAGCAGTTACCAACGACAGGATAGGACGCAGTATTTT.

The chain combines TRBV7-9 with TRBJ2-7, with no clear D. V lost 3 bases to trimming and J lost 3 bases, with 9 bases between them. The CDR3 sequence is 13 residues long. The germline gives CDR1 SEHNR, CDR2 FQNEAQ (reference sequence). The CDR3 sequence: CASSFGSNYEQYF. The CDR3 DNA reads TGTGCCAGCAGCTTCGGCTCCAACTACGAGCAGTACTTC.

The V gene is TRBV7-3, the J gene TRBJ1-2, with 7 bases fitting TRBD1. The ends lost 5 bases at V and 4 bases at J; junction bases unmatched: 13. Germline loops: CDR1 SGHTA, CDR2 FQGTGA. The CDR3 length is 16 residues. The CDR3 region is CASSLNPAGGSYGYTF. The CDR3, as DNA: TGTGCCAGCAGCCTAAACCCGGCAGGGGGTTCCTATGGCTACACCTTC.

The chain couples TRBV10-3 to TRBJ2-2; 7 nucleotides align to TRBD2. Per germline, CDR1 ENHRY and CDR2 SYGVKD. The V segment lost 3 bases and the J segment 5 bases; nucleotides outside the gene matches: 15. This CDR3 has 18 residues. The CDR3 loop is CAISEAGRPSGRTGELFF. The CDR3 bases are TGTGCCATCAGTGAAGCCGGGAGGCCCTCCGGGAGGACCGGGGAGCTGTTTTTT.

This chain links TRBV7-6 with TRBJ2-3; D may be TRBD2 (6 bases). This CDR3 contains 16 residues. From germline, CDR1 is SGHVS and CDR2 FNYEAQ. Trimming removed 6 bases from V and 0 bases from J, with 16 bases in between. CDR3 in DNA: TGTGCCAGCAGTCGAATGCCGGGAGTGAGCACAGATACGCAGTATTTT. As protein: CASSRMPGVSTDTQYF.

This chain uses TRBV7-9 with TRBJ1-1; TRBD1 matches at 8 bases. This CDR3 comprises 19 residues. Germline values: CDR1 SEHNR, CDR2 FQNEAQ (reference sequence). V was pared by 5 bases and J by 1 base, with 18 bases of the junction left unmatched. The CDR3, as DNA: TGTGCCAGCAGCGGACAACTACTACCAGGGGGCGAGGGGAACACTGAAGCTTTCTTT. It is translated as CASSGQLLPGGEGNTEAFF.

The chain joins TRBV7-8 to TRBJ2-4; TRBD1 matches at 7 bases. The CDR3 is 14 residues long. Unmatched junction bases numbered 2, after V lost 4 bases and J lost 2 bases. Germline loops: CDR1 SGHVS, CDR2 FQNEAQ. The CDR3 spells CASSSTGPKNIQYF. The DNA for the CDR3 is TGTGCCAGCAGCTCGACAGGGCCCAAAAACATTCAGTACTTC.

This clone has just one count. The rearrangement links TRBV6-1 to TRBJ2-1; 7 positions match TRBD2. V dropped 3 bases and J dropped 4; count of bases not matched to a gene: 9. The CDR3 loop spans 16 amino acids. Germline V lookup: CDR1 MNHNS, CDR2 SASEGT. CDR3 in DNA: TGTGCCAGCAGTGATAGGCCTAGCGGAACTTACAATGAGCAGTTCTTC. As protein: CASSDRPSGTYNEQFF.

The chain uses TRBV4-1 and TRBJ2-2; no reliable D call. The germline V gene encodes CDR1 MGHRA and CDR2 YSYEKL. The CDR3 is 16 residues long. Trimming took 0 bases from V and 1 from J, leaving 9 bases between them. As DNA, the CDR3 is TGCGCCAGCAGCCAAGAGCAGGACCAGAACACCGGGGAGCTGTTTTTT. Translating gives CASSQEQDQNTGELFF.

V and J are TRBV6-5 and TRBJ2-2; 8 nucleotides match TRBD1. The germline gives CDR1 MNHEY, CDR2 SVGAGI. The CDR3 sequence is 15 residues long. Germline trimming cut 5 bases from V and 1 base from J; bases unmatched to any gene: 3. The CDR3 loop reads CASSPGTGNTGELFF. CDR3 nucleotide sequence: TGTGCCAGCAGTCCCGGGACAGGGAACACCGGGGAGCTGTTTTTT.

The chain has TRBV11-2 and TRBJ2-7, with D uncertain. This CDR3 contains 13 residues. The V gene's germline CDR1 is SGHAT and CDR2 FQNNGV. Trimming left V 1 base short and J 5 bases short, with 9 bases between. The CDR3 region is CASSLGVYNEQYF. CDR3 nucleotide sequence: TGTGCCAGCAGCTTAGGAGTATACAACGAGCAGTACTTC.

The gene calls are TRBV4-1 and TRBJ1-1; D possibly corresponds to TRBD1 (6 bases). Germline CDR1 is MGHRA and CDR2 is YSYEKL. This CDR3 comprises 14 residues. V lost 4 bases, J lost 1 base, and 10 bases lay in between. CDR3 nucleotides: TGCGCCAGCAGCCCCAGGGGTGAGAACACTGAAGCTTTCTTT. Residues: CASSPRGENTEAFF.

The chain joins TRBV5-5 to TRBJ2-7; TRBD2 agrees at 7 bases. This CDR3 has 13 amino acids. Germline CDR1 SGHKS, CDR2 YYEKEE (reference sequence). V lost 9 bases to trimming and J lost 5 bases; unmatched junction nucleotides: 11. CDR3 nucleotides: TGTGCCACTAGCGGTCCTGTTTTCCACGAGCAGTACTTC. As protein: CATSGPVFHEQYF.

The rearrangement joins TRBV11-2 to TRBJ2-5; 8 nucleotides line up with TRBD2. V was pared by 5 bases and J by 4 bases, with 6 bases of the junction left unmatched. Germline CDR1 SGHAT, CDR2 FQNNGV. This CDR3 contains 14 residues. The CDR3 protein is CASSVTGLAETQYF. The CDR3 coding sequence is TGTGCCAGCAGCGTAACTGGACTAGCAGAGACCCAGTACTTC.